Listed here are 7 T cell receptor beta chains from one sample, sequenced in a study of PD-1 blockade in mismatch repair-deficient tumors. Profiled with immunoSEQ multiplex PCR; TCRdb holds only in-frame clones, not every one. The sample has 35,000 to 45,000 clones; approximately 84% are singletons. Sequences were derived from peripheral blood, sampled about 80 weeks after starting pembrolizumab. These receptors originate from an adult with mismatch repair-deficient cancer.

The rearrangement links TRBV7-9 to TRBJ2-7, with D unresolved. This CDR3 has 14 residues. V lost 3 bases, J lost 4 bases, and 13 bases lay in between. Germline V CDR1 and CDR2: SEHNR, FQNEAQ (reference sequence). CDR3 DNA sequence: TGTGCCAGCAGCTTGTCGACGGAGTCGTACGAGCAGTACTTC. Its protein product is CASSLSTESYEQYF.

The V gene is TRBV29-1, the J gene TRBJ2-7; TRBD1 matches 10 bases. V lost 7 bases to trimming and J lost 2 bases; unmatched junction nucleotides: 5. Germline V gives CDR1 SQVTM, CDR2 ANQGSEA. This CDR3 comprises 13 residues. The CDR3 DNA follows: TGCAGCGCCCTCGGACAGGGGGCCTACGAGCAGTACTTC. This translates into CSALGQGAYEQYF.

This chain connects TRBV14 to TRBJ1-1; 9 bases are a match to TRBD1. The CDR3 is 13 amino acids. The germline V gene encodes CDR1 SGHDN and CDR2 FVKESK. V trimming: 3 bases; J trimming: 11 bases; junction bases outside the gene matches: 7. CDR3 bases: TGTGCCAGCAGCCAGATACAGGGGGCGTCGGCTTTCTTT. Its protein product is CASSQIQGASAFF.

The chain carries TRBV7-9 and TRBJ2-5; tentative D call: TRBD1 (6 bases). The DNA end is a closer match to TRBJ2-7, so the J assignment may be wrong. The CDR3 loop spans 15 amino acids. Germline-derived CDR1 and CDR2 are SEHNR and FQNEAQ (reference sequence). The CDR3 bases are TGTGCCAGCAGCTATGGTAGGGGGTCTACCTACGAGCAGTACTTC. Translated, it gives CASSYGRGSTYEQYF.

The chain employs TRBV11-2 and TRBJ1-4; 8 bases line up with TRBD1. The CDR3 runs to 15 residues. V lost 6 bases to trimming and J lost 5 bases; unmatched junction nucleotides: 8. The V gene's germline CDR1 is SGHAT and CDR2 FQNNGV. CDR3 sequence reads: CASRRDRGRNEKLFF. The CDR3 coding sequence is TGTGCCAGCAGGAGAGACAGGGGACGGAATGAAAAACTGTTTTTT.

The chain uses TRBV12-5 and TRBJ2-2; a weak D match, TRBD2 (6 bases). V was cut by 3 bases and J by 1 base, with 9 bases left in between. The CDR3 covers 15 residues. Per the germline V gene, CDR1 is LGHNT and CDR2 is FRNRAP. CDR3 in DNA: TGTGCTAGTGGTTTCGGGGGTTTGAACACCGGGGAGCTGTTTTTT. Translated: CASGFGGLNTGELFF.

The DNA of the CDR3 is TGTGCCAGCAGCCTACAGGTATACGCGGAGCAGTACTTC. It codes for CASSLQVYAEQYF. The J gene is TRBJ2-7, the V gene TRBV7-2; TRBD1 is a possible D gene (5 bases). The CDR3 totals 13 residues. Looked up from germline, CDR1 is SGHTA and CDR2 is FQGNSA. The V end lost 5 bases, the J end lost 7 bases, and 15 bases lay between the germline ends.